This T cell receptor beta chain was obtained from a study of blood T cells in healthy people across ages. Findings and limits, study-wide: PBMCs left unsorted prevented a conclusive naive versus antigen-experienced comparison. Older age coincided with a roughly linear decline in TCR beta diversity per million T cells. Estimates based on one million T cells were treated as lower bounds. Not knowing donor CMV status may have confounded expanded clonotype changes.

V gave up 8 bases and J gave up 4 bases, with 14 bases separating them. This CDR3 has 13 amino acids. Germline lookup yields CDR1 MGHDK and CDR2 SYGVNS. PCR was performed a second time for roughly 7 to 11 cycles using a sample-barcoded 5' primer and a J-beta primer mix. MiXCR was run by TCRdb on the 5' RACE reads, yielding one entry per CDR3 protein. The table includes some 1.1 million distinct CDR3 sequences, about two fifths detected once. Details on this clonotype: No antigen is known for it.

The sample comprised blood. This receptor was taken from a man between 18 and 29 years old in good health. The rearrangement links TRBV25-1 to TRBJ1-1, with TRBD1 as a possible D gene (6 bases). This CDR3 is CASVGGGGTEAFF. The CDR3 DNA follows: TGTGCCAGCGTAGGGGGGGGTGGCACTGAAGCTTTCTTT.